These T cell receptor beta chains were read from a single sample in a study of blood T cell repertoires in COVID-19. Assay: immunoSEQ multiplex PCR; the TCRdb copy retains only in-frame clones and omits some. Of about 150,000 clones listed, roughly three quarters are singletons. Sequences were obtained from peripheral blood. These receptors all stem from a man aged 45-65 years with active or convalescent COVID-19. CDR3s include the opening cysteine and the closing phenylalanine or tryptophan. Each record gives: J gene, clone size, V gene, CDR3 length, CDR3 protein. Clone size, where shown, is once, few, many, or a class for clones that have expanded.

>TRBJ2-2|.|TRBV7-8|17
CASSLAGTGGGTGELFF
>TRBJ2-2|once|TRBV6-5|14
CASSYQGGTGELFF
>TRBJ1-5|few|TRBV7-2|15
CASSLGGIPNQPQHF
>TRBJ2-1|.|TRBV24-1|16
CATSDVRTVGLSEQFF
>TRBJ1-1|.|TRBV28|14
CASSPWDRGPEAFF
>TRBJ2-1|few|TRBV7-3|13
CASSSGNYDEQFF
>TRBJ2-1|.|TRBV28|16
CASRPPGTSGYNEQFF
>TRBJ2-1|.|TRBV28|15
CASSSEMSRSDEQFF
>TRBJ2-3|.|TRBV5-6|17
CASSLGLGLAGLDTQYF
>TRBJ2-5|few|TRBV18|14
CASSQTQGDETQYF